This T cell receptor (beta chain) was recovered during a study of cytomegalovirus exposure and HLA in healthy donors. Trimming shortened V by 0 bases and J by 0 bases, and 9 bases separated the two germline ends. Germline V gene lookup returns CDR1 SGHDT and CDR2 YYEEEE. The CDR3 has 15 amino acids. PCR was performed using 60 Vbeta and 13 Jbeta primers. Produced via immunoSEQ multiplex PCR; TCRdb's table is partial and in-frame only. The data hold over 130,000 clones, with roughly 72% observed a single time. The receptor was derived from a middle-aged man in good health and CMV-seronegative. Material: PBMCs. The chain couples TRBV5-6 to TRBJ1-1; D is unclear. For the CDR3, the DNA is TGTGCCAGCAGCTTGGACGTCAGGATGAACACTGAAGCTTTCTTT. Translated, it gives CASSLDVRMNTEAFF. Variable domain in full (rest from reference TRBV5-6 and TRBJ1-1): DAGVTQSPTHLIKTRGQQVTLRCSPKSGHDTVSWYQQALGQGPQFIFQYYEEEERQRGNFPDRFSGHQFPNYSSELNVNALLLGDSALYLCASSLDVRMNTEAFFGQGTRLTVV.